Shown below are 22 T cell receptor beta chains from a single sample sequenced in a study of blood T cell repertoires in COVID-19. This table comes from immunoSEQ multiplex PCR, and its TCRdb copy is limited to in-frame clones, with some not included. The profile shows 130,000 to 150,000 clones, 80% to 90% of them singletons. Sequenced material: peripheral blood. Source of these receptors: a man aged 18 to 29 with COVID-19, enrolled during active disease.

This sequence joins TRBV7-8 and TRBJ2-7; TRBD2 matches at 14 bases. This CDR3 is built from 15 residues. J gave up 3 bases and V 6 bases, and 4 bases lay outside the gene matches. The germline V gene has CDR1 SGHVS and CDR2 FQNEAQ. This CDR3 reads CASRGLAGAVYEQYF. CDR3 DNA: TGTGCCAGCAGGGGACTAGCGGGAGCCGTCTACGAGCAGTACTTC.

As DNA, the CDR3 is TGTGCCAGTAGTATCCGGACAGGGACGTACGAGCAGTACTTC. This codes for CASSIRTGTYEQYF. The chain has TRBV19 and TRBJ2-7; TRBD1 matches 8 bases. V was clipped by 3 bases and J by 4 bases; unmatched bases: 5. The germline gives CDR1 LNHDA, CDR2 SQIVND (reference sequence). This CDR3 has 14 residues.

The CDR3 DNA sequence: TGTGCCAGCAGTAGACTCCCCGAGCAGTTCTTC. Its protein product is CASSRLPEQFF. The V call is TRBV28, the J call TRBJ2-1; D unresolved. This CDR3 has 11 residues. V lost 5 bases and J 10 bases, leaving 9 bases between the germline ends. In germline, CDR1 is MDHEN, CDR2 SYDVKM.

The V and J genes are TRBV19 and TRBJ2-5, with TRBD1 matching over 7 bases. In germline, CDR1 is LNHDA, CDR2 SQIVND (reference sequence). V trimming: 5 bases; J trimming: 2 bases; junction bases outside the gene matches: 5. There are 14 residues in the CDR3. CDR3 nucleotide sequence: TGTGCCAGTAGTCCAGACAGGGTTCAAGAGACCCAGTACTTC. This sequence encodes CASSPDRVQETQYF.

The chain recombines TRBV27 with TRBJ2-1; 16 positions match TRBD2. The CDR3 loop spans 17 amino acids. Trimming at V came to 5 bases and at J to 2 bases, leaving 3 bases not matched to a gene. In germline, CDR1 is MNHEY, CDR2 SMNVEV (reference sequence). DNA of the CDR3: TGTGCCAGCAGTCTGGGACTAGCGGGAGGGCCCTACAATGAGCAGTTCTTC. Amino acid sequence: CASSLGLAGGPYNEQFF.

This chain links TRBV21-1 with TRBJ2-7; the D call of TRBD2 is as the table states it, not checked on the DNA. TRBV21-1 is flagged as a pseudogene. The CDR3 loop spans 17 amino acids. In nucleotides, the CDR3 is TGTGCCAGCAGCACATTGGGGACTAGCGGGTCCTCCTACGAGCAGTACTTC. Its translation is CASSTLGTSGSSYEQYF.

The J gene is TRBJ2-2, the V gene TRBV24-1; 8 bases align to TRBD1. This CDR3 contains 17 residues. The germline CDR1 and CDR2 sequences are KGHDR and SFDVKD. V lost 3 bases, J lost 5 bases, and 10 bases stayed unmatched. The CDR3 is CATSDPSGGMWTGELFF. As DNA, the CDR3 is TGTGCCACCAGTGATCCCTCAGGGGGCATGTGGACCGGGGAGCTGTTTTTT.

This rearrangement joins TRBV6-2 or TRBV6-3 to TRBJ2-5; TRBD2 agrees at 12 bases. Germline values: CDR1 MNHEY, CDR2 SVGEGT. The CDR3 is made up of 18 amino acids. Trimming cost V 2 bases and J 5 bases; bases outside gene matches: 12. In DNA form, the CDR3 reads TGTGCCAGCAGTTACGGGGCTAGCGGGAGGGGGTTCCGGGAGACCCAGTACTTC. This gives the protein CASSYGASGRGFRETQYF.

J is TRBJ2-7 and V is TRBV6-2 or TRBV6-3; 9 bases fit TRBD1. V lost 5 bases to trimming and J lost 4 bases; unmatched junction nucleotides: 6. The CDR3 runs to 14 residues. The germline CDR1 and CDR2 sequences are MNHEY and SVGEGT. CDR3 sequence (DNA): TGTGCCAGCAGTACCGGGACAGGGATGTACGAGCAGTACTTC. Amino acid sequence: CASSTGTGMYEQYF.

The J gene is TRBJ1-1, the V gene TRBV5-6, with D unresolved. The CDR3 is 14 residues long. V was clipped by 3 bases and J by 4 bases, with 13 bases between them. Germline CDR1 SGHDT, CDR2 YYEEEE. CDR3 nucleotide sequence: TGTGCCAGCAGCTCCGGCCTGGGAGGCACTGAAGCTTTCTTT. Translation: CASSSGLGGTEAFF.

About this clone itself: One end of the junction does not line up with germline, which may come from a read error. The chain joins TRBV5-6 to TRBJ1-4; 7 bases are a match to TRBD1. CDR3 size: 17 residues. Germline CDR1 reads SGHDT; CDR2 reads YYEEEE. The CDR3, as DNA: TGTGCCAGCAGCTTGACTCGGGGGCGGGACAGAAATGAAAAACTGCTTTTT. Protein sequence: CASSLTRGRDRNEKLLF.

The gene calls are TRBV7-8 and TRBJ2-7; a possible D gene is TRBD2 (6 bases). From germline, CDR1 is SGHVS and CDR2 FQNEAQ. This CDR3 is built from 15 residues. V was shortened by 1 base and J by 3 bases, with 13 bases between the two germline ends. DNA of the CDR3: TGTGCCAGCAGCTTAGGCGCCTCGCGGGACTACGAGCAGTACTTC. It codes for CASSLGASRDYEQYF.

The CDR3 nucleotides are TGTGCCAGTAGTATCCACGAGGGGGCTAACACTGAAGCTTTCTTT. Encoded protein: CASSIHEGANTEAFF. This sequence joins TRBV19 and TRBJ1-1; 7 positions match TRBD1. The CDR3 is 15 residues long. Trimming took 3 bases from V and 2 from J; bases not matched to a gene: 6. Germline CDR1 reads LNHDA; CDR2 reads SQIVND (reference sequence).

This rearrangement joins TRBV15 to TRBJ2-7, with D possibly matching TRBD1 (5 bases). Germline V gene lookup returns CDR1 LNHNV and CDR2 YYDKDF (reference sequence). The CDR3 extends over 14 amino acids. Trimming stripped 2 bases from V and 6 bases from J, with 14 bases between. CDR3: CATSRPGQASEQYF. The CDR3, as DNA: TGTGCCACCAGCAGACCTGGACAAGCCTCCGAGCAGTACTTC. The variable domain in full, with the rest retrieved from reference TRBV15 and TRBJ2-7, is DAMVIQNPRYQVTQFGKPVTLSCSQTLNHNVMYWYQQKSSQAPKLLFHYYDKDFNNEADTPDNFQSRRPNTSFCFLDIRSPGLGDTAMYLCATSRPGQASEQYFGPGTRLTVT.

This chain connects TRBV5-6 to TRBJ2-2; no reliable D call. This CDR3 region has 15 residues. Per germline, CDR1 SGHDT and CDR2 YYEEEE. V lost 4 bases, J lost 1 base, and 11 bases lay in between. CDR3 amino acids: CASSPRVLNTGELFF. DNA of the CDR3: TGTGCCAGCAGCCCCCGGGTTTTGAACACCGGGGAGCTGTTTTTT.

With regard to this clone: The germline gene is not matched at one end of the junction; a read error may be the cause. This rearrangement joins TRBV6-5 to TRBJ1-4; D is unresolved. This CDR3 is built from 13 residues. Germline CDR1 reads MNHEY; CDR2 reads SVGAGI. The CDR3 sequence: CASSYARGEKLLF. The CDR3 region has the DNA TGTGCCAGCAGTTACGCCAGAGGAGAAAAACTGCTTTTT.

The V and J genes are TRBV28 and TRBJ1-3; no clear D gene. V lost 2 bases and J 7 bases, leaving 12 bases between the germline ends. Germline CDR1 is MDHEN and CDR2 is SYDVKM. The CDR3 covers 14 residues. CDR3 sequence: CASSLGRIVNTIYF. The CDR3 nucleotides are TGTGCCAGCAGTTTAGGCAGGATTGTCAACACCATATATTTT.

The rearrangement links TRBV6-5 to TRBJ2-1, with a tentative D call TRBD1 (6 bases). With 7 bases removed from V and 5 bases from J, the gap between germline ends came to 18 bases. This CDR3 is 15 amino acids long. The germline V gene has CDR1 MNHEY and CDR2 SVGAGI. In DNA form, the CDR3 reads TGTGCCAGCACTAAAGGGGGTTCTGAGCACAATGAGCAGTTCTTC. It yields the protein CASTKGGSEHNEQFF.

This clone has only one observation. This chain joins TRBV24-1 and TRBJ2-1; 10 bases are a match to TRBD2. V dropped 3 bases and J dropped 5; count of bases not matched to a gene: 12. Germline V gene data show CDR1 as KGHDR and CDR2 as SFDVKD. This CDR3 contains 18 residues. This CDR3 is CATSDPNIPGLANNEQFF. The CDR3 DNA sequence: TGTGCCACCAGTGATCCAAATATACCGGGACTAGCGAACAATGAGCAGTTCTTC.

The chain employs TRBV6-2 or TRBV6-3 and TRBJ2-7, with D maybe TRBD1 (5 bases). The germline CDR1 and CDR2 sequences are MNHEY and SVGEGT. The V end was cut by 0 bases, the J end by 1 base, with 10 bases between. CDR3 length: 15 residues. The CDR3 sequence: CASSYSRQSSYEQYF. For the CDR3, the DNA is TGTGCCAGCAGTTACTCGAGACAGTCATCCTACGAGCAGTACTTC.

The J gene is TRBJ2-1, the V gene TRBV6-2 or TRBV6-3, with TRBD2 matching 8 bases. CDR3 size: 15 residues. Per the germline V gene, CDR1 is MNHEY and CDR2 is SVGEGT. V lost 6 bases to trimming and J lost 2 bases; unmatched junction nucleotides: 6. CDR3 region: CASSHPGLAYNEQFF. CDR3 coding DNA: TGTGCCAGCAGCCACCCGGGACTAGCCTACAATGAGCAGTTCTTC.

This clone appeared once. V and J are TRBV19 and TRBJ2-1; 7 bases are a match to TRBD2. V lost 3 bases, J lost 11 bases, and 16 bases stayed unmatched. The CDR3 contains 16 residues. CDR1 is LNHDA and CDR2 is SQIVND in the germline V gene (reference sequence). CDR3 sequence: CASSIQDGTQRDKQFF. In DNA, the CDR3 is TGTGCCAGTAGTATCCAGGACGGGACTCAGCGGGATAAGCAGTTCTTC.